One T cell receptor beta chain is described in this entry. The antigen remains unidentified. This entry belongs to a study of cytotoxic CD8 clonotypes in ibrutinib-treated CLL. Overall study: Response samples were obtained once patients had received a median 12 months of treatment, range 6 to 36. Study-level results: Higher circulating CD8+ T-cell counts strongly accompanied higher baseline clonality, above age-matched healthy donors.

The germline V gene has CDR1 SGHDT and CDR2 YYEEEE. There are 13 residues in the CDR3. V lost 1 base, J lost 6 bases, and 9 bases lay in between. Repertoires were generated with immunoSEQ multiplex PCR, while TCRdb's copy carries only in-frame clones and drops some. The profile shows about 200,000 clones, more than 75% of them singletons. This clonotype was sampled from a human donor with chronic lymphocytic leukemia. Material: PBMCs, obtained after 12 months of ibrutinib treatment. The chain combines TRBV5-6 with TRBJ2-3; D ambiguous. DNA of the CDR3: TGTGCCAGCAGCTTGTCTCCCCCGGATACGCAGTATTTT. This sequence encodes CASSLSPPDTQYF. The full variable domain, its missing parts supplied by reference TRBV5-6 and TRBJ2-3, is DAGVTQSPTHLIKTRGQQVTLRCSPKSGHDTVSWYQQALGQGPQFIFQYYEEEERQRGNFPDRFSGHQFPNYSSELNVNALLLGDSALYLCASSLSPPDTQYFGPGTRLTVL.